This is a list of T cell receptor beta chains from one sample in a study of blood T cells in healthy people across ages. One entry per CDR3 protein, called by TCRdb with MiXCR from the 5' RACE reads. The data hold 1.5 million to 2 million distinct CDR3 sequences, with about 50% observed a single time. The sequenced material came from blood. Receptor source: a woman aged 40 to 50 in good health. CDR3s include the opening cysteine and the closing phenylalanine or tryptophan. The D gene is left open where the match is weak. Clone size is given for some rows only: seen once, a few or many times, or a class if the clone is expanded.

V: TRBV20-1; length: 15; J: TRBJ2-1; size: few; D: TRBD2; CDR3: CSARATSGTYNEQFF; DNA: TGCAGTGCTAGAGCTACTAGCGGGACCTACAATGAGCAGTTCTTC
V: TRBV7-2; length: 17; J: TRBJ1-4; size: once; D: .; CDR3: CASSPQWPLRANEKLFF; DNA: TGTGCCAGCAGCCCACAATGGCCACTAAGGGCTAATGAAAAACTGTTTTTT
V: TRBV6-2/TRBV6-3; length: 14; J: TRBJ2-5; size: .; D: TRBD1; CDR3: CASSRDRVSGTQYF; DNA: TGTGCCAGCTCCCGGGACAGGGTTAGTGGGACCCAGTACTTC
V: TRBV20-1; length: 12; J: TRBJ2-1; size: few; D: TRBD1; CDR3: CSPTGENNEQFF; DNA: TGCAGTCCGACAGGGGAGAACAATGAGCAGTTCTTC
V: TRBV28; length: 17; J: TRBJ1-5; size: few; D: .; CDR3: CASSSPLEGTRNQPQHF; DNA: TGTGCCAGCAGTTCCCCCTTGGAGGGGACAAGGAATCAGCCCCAGCATTTT
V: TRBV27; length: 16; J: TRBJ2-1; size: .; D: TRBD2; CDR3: CASSLTPAGGQNEQFF; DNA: TGTGCCAGCAGTTTAACGCCGGCGGGGGGGCAAAATGAGCAGTTCTTC
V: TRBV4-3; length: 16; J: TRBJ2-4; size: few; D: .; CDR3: CASSQARGGAKNIQYF; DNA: TGCGCCAGCAGCCAAGCCAGGGGGGGAGCCAAAAACATTCAGTACTTC
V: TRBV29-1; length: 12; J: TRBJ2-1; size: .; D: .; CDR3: CSVAEAGNEQFF; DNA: TGCAGCGTTGCGGAGGCCGGCAATGAGCAGTTCTTC
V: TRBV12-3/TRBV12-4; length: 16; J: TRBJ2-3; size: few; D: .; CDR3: CASSKQRPSYTDTQYF; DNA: TGTGCCAGCAGCAAACAACGCCCATCTTACACAGATACGCAGTATTTT
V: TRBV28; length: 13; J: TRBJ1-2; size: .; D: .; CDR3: CASSIALLYGYTF; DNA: TGTGCCAGCAGTATCGCCCTACTCTATGGCTACACCTTC
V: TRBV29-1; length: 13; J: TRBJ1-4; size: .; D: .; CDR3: CSVGLTEDEKLFF; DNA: TGCAGCGTCGGACTCACGGAGGATGAAAAACTGTTTTTT
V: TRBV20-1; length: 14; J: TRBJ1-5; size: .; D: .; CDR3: CSGIRGDFNQPQHF; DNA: TGCAGTGGAATCCGAGGGGACTTCAATCAGCCCCAGCATTTT
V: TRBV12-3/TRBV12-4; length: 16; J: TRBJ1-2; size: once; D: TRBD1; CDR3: CASSLAGTGGNDGYTF; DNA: TGTGCCAGCAGTTTAGCGGGGACAGGGGGGAACGATGGCTACACCTTC
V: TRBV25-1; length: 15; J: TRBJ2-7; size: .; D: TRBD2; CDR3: CASTPPGRGKNEQYF; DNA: TGTGCCAGCACTCCCCCCGGGAGGGGGAAGAACGAGCAGTACTTC
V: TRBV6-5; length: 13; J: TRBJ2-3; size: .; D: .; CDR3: CASGSLVTDTQYF; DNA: TGTGCCAGCGGGTCTTTGGTGACGGATACGCAGTATTTT